These 32 T cell receptor beta chains were all obtained from the same sample, sequenced in a study of blood T cells in healthy people across ages. For the second PCR, which ran for about 7 to 11 cycles, a sample-barcoded 5' primer and a J-beta primer mix were used. One entry per CDR3 protein results from TCRdb running MiXCR on the 5' RACE reads. The table lists 1.5 million to 1.9 million distinct CDR3 sequences, 35% to 45% of them singletons. The sequenced sample was blood. Receptors were obtained from a woman in her late teens or twenties in good health.

This sequence joins TRBV5-1 and TRBJ2-7; 8 bases are a match to TRBD1. There are 13 residues in the CDR3. The junction had 5 bases not matched to a gene; V was cut back by 0 bases and J by 9 bases. The germline V gene encodes CDR1 SGHRS and CDR2 YFSETQ. The CDR3 loop is CASSLEGQGAQYF. CDR3 DNA sequence: TGCGCCAGCAGCTTGGAAGGACAGGGTGCGCAGTACTTC.

V usage is TRBV29-1 and J usage is TRBJ1-2; D gene unclear. The V gene lost 3 bases and the J gene lost 1 base, with 9 bases spanning the gap. Germline-derived CDR1 and CDR2 are SQVTM and ANQGSEA. The CDR3 length is 13 residues. The CDR3 DNA reads as TGCAGCGTTGAGGCGGAGGTTAACTATGGCTACACCTTC. Translation: CSVEAEVNYGYTF.

V gene TRBV30 combines with J gene TRBJ2-3; unclear D gene. CDR3 length: 14 residues. CDR1 and CDR2 from the germline V gene are GTSNPN and SVGIG (reference sequence). The V end was cut by 2 bases, the J end by 4 bases, with 13 bases between. The CDR3 nucleotides read TGTGCCTGGAGTCTCCGCCTCGAGGCAGATACGCAGTATTTT. As protein: CAWSLRLEADTQYF.

The chain joins TRBV12-3 or TRBV12-4 to TRBJ1-4; weak D call: TRBD1 (6 bases). The ends were cut back, 1 base at V and 7 bases at J, with 7 bases in the middle. The CDR3 is 13 amino acids. The chain's CDR3 is CASSLGGPEKLFF. The DNA of the CDR3 is TGTGCCAGCAGTTTAGGGGGGCCTGAAAAACTGTTTTTT.

The chain couples TRBV7-9 to TRBJ2-1; the D is unclear. The CDR3 is 15 residues long. Germline V gene data show CDR1 as SEHNR and CDR2 as FQNEAQ (reference sequence). Between the trimmed V and J ends, which lost 7 bases and 6 bases, there was a span of 19 bases. CDR3 protein: CASTPMSSSGNEQFF. As DNA, the CDR3 is TGTGCCAGCACCCCCATGAGCTCCTCAGGCAATGAGCAGTTCTTC.

V and J are TRBV6-5 and TRBJ1-2; D is uncertain. Germline V gene lookup returns CDR1 MNHEY and CDR2 SVGAGI. The length of the CDR3 is 16 residues. V was shortened by 0 bases and J by 4 bases, with 15 bases between the two germline ends. The CDR3 loop is CASSYSQDKARYGYTF. In DNA form, the CDR3 reads TGTGCCAGCAGTTACTCTCAGGATAAGGCCCGCTATGGCTACACCTTC.

This clonotype was seen only a few times. This could be a read error, since a much larger clone is one nucleotide away. The rearrangement links TRBV9 to TRBJ1-1; tentatively, D is TRBD1 (6 bases). The CDR3 covers 13 residues. Trimming left V 0 bases short and J 3 bases short, with 6 bases between. Germline lookup yields CDR1 SGDLS and CDR2 YYNGEE. The CDR3 DNA reads as TGTGCCAGCAGCGTAGGGGGGCACACTGAAGCTTTCTTT. Protein sequence: CASSVGGHTEAFF.

The chain couples TRBV12-3 or TRBV12-4 to TRBJ1-2, with a possible D match to TRBD1 (6 bases). V lost 6 bases and J 8 bases, leaving 16 bases between the germline ends. The CDR3 runs 13 residues. CDR3 loop: CASSRGQIVGYTF. In DNA form, the CDR3 reads TGTGCCAGCAGCCGTGGACAGATCGTAGGCTACACCTTC.

The chain is built from TRBV28 and TRBJ2-3; no firm D call. Trimming took off 5 bases at V and 3 bases at J, with 15 bases between the two ends. This CDR3 comprises 15 residues. Germline CDR1 is MDHEN and CDR2 is SYDVKM. The chain's CDR3 is CASSLPSALTDTQYF. The CDR3 region has the DNA TGTGCCAGCAGTCTACCCTCAGCATTGACAGATACGCAGTATTTT.

The gene calls are TRBV6-5 and TRBJ2-2; 10 positions match TRBD1. The CDR3 spans 13 residues. Losses at the gene ends were 6 bases for V and 7 bases for J; bases not matched to a gene: 2. Per the germline V gene, CDR1 is MNHEY and CDR2 is SVGAGI. The DNA for the CDR3 is TGTGCCAGCAGGGGGACAGGGGACGGGGAGCTGTTTTTT. Translation gives CASRGTGDGELFF.

The chain couples TRBV4-3 to TRBJ2-7, with D perhaps TRBD2 (5 bases). The CDR3 spans 13 residues. The ends were cut back, 1 base at V and 7 bases at J, with 11 bases in the middle. CDR1 LGHNA and CDR2 YSLEER come from the germline V gene. The CDR3 DNA reads TGCGCCAGCAGCCAAGGGACTTTCGTTGAGCAGTACTTC. It codes for CASSQGTFVEQYF.

This clonotype was seen a single time. V and J are TRBV29-1 and TRBJ2-7; D may correspond to TRBD1 or TRBD2 (5 bases each). Trimming removed 0 bases at V and 2 bases at J, with 11 bases between. The length of the CDR3 is 14 residues. The germline CDR1 and CDR2 sequences are SQVTM and ANQGSEA. The CDR3 loop is CSVEDRDPPYEQYF. CDR3 bases: TGCAGCGTTGAAGACAGGGACCCTCCCTACGAGCAGTACTTC.

This clonotype showed up just a few times. The chain combines TRBV7-2 with TRBJ2-5, with 11 bases fitting TRBD2. V lost 4 bases to trimming and J lost 2 bases; unmatched junction nucleotides: 9. Germline V CDR1 and CDR2: SGHTA, FQGNSA. The CDR3 is 17 residues long. CDR3 residues: CASSYTRLAGLQETQYF. The CDR3, as DNA: TGTGCCAGCAGCTATACTCGACTAGCGGGACTACAAGAGACCCAGTACTTC.

Ten or more counts support this clonotype. The V and J genes are TRBV29-1 and TRBJ1-1, with 8 positions matching TRBD1. Germline CDR1 reads SQVTM; CDR2 reads ANQGSEA. Trimming took 6 bases from V and 3 from J; bases not matched to a gene: 6. This CDR3 has 13 residues. CDR3: CSVSETGDTEAFF. The DNA of the CDR3 is TGCAGCGTCTCCGAGACAGGGGACACTGAAGCTTTCTTT.

This clonotype has more than one count but fewer than ten. V is TRBV11-2 and J is TRBJ1-4; TRBD1 agrees at 7 bases. The CDR3 has 14 residues. Unmatched junction bases numbered 4, after V lost 4 bases and J lost 5 bases. Germline V lookup: CDR1 SGHAT, CDR2 FQNNGV. The CDR3 DNA sequence: TGTGCCAGCAGCTCGGGGGGACAGAATGAAAAACTGTTTTTT. This sequence encodes CASSSGGQNEKLFF.

The chain carries TRBV15 and TRBJ2-3, with no clear D. The CDR3 is made up of 13 amino acids. The germline gives CDR1 LNHNV, CDR2 YYDKDF (reference sequence). Deletions cut 4 bases from V and 5 bases from J, with 10 bases between. This CDR3 reads CATSTPSEDTQYF. The CDR3, as DNA: TGTGCCACCAGCACCCCTTCGGAAGATACGCAGTATTTT.

The rearrangement joins TRBV29-1 to TRBJ2-7; 8 positions agree with TRBD2. CDR3 length equals 14 residues. The trim removed 7 bases at V and 7 bases at J, leaving 15 bases unmatched. Germline lookup yields CDR1 SQVTM and CDR2 ANQGSEA. The DNA for the CDR3 is TGCAGCGGCCGGGGGGGTATTCGGAACAATGAGCAGTACTTC. Residues: CSGRGGIRNNEQYF.

This clonotype was seen only a few times. V gene TRBV9 combines with J gene TRBJ2-7, with 9 nucleotides matching TRBD2. CDR1 and CDR2 from the germline V gene are SGDLS and YYNGEE. With 4 bases clipped from V and 4 bases from J, the junction kept 15 bases outside the gene matches. This CDR3 is built from 17 residues. Here the CDR3 reads CASSFAPSGRYGYEQYF. CDR3 DNA sequence: TGTGCCAGCAGCTTCGCCCCAAGCGGGAGGTATGGGTACGAGCAGTACTTC.

Regarding this clonotype: Relative to the germline gene, one junction end is altered; a read error may explain this. The rearrangement joins TRBV11-3 to TRBJ1-2; the match to TRBD1 covers 7 bases. Germline CDR1 and CDR2: SGHNT and YENEEA. The CDR3 has 19 residues. The DNA for the CDR3 is TGTGCCGGCAGCTTAGGGGGGGGACAGCCAAAAATTCAACCCTATGGCTACACCTTC. Translated, it gives CAGSLGGGQPKIQPYGYTF.

This clonotype was seen a handful of times. V gene TRBV9 combines with J gene TRBJ2-1; 9 bases align to TRBD2. CDR1 is SGDLS and CDR2 is YYNGEE in the germline V gene. This CDR3 region has 15 residues. The ends lost 0 bases at V and 8 bases at J; junction bases unmatched: 6. CDR3 in amino acids: CASSVEAGGEDEQFF. CDR3 bases: TGTGCCAGCAGCGTAGAAGCGGGAGGTGAGGATGAGCAGTTCTTC.

Written as DNA, the CDR3 is TGTGCCAGCGGCGGACAGGGCCTTCAGGGCAATCAGCCCCAGCATTTT. Encoded protein: CASGGQGLQGNQPQHF. This chain uses TRBV7-2 with TRBJ1-5; 8 nucleotides match TRBD1. The germline gives CDR1 SGHTA, CDR2 FQGNSA. The length of the CDR3 is 16 residues. Trimming at V came to 8 bases and at J to 2 bases, leaving 11 bases not matched to a gene.

The chain employs TRBV7-2 and TRBJ1-1; 9 bases map to TRBD1. Looked up from germline, CDR1 is SGHTA and CDR2 is FQGNSA. Trimming took 2 bases from V and 3 from J; bases not matched to a gene: 4. The length of the CDR3 is 15 residues. CDR3 loop: CASSLTRTGDTEAFF. DNA for the CDR3: TGTGCCAGCAGCTTAACTAGGACAGGGGACACTGAAGCTTTCTTT.

The chain uses TRBV6-5 and TRBJ2-3; D remains ambiguous. This CDR3 is built from 12 residues. Trimming left V 2 bases short and J 7 bases short, with 7 bases between. The germline V gene has CDR1 MNHEY and CDR2 SVGAGI. The DNA for the CDR3 is TGTGCCAGCAGTTACGATAGATATACGCAGTATTTT. It codes for CASSYDRYTQYF.

This clonotype turned up a few times. The V call is TRBV13, the J call TRBJ2-6; 8 positions agree with TRBD2. Per germline, CDR1 PRHDT and CDR2 FYEKMQ (reference sequence). After removal of 5 bases from V and 12 bases from J, the junction contained 15 bases not matched to a gene. The CDR3 extends over 16 amino acids. The CDR3 bases are TGTGCCAGCAGCCTTCACCCGACTAGCGCCTCCCTCGTCCTGACTTTC. As protein: CASSLHPTSASLVLTF.

The chain couples TRBV27 to TRBJ1-3, with no clear D. The V and J ends lost 6 bases and 0 bases respectively, with 33 bases between them. The CDR3 contains 22 residues. Looked up from germline, CDR1 is MNHEY and CDR2 is SMNVEV (reference sequence). The CDR3 protein is CASRSTATDHPLENNSGNTIYF. The CDR3 bases are TGTGCCAGCAGATCAACCGCGACGGACCACCCGCTGGAAAATAACTCTGGAAACACCATATATTTT.

The chain recombines TRBV12-3 or TRBV12-4 with TRBJ2-1, with 12 positions matching TRBD2. The CDR3 extends over 16 amino acids. Germline trimming cut 6 bases from V and 5 bases from J; bases unmatched to any gene: 8. CDR3 sequence reads: CASSPGLAGRNNEQFF. The DNA for the CDR3 is TGTGCCAGCAGCCCGGGACTAGCGGGCAGAAACAATGAGCAGTTCTTC.

V gene TRBV7-3 combines with J gene TRBJ2-1; a weak D match, TRBD2 (5 bases). V gave up 5 bases and J gave up 8 bases, with 19 bases separating them. The CDR3 contains 15 residues. In germline, CDR1 is SGHTA, CDR2 FQGTGA. In DNA, the CDR3 is TGTGCCAGCAGCCCCTCCGCTAGCACTCTCGATGAGCAGTTCTTC. Amino acids: CASSPSASTLDEQFF.

V gene TRBV24-1 combines with J gene TRBJ2-3; 15 nucleotides align to TRBD2. The germline gives CDR1 KGHDR, CDR2 SFDVKD. The CDR3 has 18 amino acids. V shed 4 bases, J shed 3 bases, and the junction held 7 bases outside the gene matches. CDR3 coding DNA: TGTGCCACCAGTGACCCGGGACTAGCGGGAGGATTGACAGATACGCAGTATTTT. It is translated as CATSDPGLAGGLTDTQYF.

This rearrangement joins TRBV20-1 to TRBJ1-1; the D gene is possibly TRBD1 (6 bases). The CDR3 runs 18 residues. Trimming took 1 base from V and 5 from J, leaving 26 bases between them. Germline V CDR1 and CDR2: DFQATT, SNEGSKA (reference sequence). CDR3 sequence (DNA): TGCAGTGCTAGAGCTAGGTACGGGGGGCGCATGGATAATACTGAAGCTTTCTTT. It encodes CSARARYGGRMDNTEAFF.

In the case of this clonotype: Relative to the germline gene, one junction end is altered; a read error may explain this. The J gene is TRBJ1-1, the V gene TRBV7-9; D gene unclear. The CDR3 contains 13 residues. Germline V gives CDR1 SEHNR, CDR2 FQNEAQ (reference sequence). The CDR3 DNA sequence: TGTGCCAGCACTCGTCGGAATAAGGGTGAAGCCTTCTTT. Amino acids: CASTRRNKGEAFF.

The chain links TRBV12-3 or TRBV12-4 to TRBJ2-5; D call uncertain. The V end was cut by 5 bases, the J end by 5 bases, with 15 bases between. The CDR3 contains 14 residues. The CDR3 nucleotides are TGTGCCAGCAGTGGCCCCCTCGGGCAGGAGACCCAGTACTTC. It codes for CASSGPLGQETQYF.

This clonotype was picked up a small number of times. The genes are TRBV5-1 and TRBJ2-2; D is perhaps TRBD2 (6 bases). CDR1 SGHRS and CDR2 YFSETQ come from the germline V gene. Trimming left V 2 bases short and J 2 bases short, with 13 bases between. The CDR3 sequence is 16 residues long. The CDR3 sequence: CASSFIREYNTGELFF. The CDR3 DNA is TGCGCCAGCAGCTTTATTCGGGAGTATAACACCGGGGAGCTGTTTTTT.